This T cell receptor (beta chain) stems from a study of T cell repertoires in cytomegalovirus infection. Background on the study: In public TCR beta signatures, there were indications of both CMV infection and matching HLA type. General study points: Summed frequency of public TCR beta families distinguished CMV carriers with the relevant HLA.

This CDR3 is built from 17 residues. Germline V gives CDR1 ENHRY, CDR2 SYGVKD. Trimming removed 0 bases from V and 1 base from J; junction bases left unmatched: 4. This clonotype was seen once. Its antigen is not identified. TCRdb reanalysed the reads using MiXCR and keeps one entry per CDR3 protein. The table records roughly 570,000 distinct CDR3 sequences, 35% to 50% of them present only once. The source of this sequence is a human donor in good health (CMV status not recorded). Some clones in this sample may be carry-over from other donors' samples. This material consisted of cultured PBMCs, taken from culture after CMV antigen stimulation. The chain employs TRBV10-3 and TRBJ2-5; 11 bases fit TRBD2. This CDR3 is CAISESRLAGGQETQYF. The DNA for the CDR3 is TGTGCCATCAGTGAGTCAAGGCTAGCGGGGGGCCAAGAGACCCAGTACTTC.